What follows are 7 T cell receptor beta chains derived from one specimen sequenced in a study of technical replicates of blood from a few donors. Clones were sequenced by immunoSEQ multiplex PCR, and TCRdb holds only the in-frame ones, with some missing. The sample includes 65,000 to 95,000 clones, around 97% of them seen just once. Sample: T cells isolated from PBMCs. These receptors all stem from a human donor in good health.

This CDR3 reads CASSLTSGRGSDTQYF. CDR3 nucleotides: TGTGCCAGCAGTTTAACTAGCGGGAGAGGGTCAGATACGCAGTATTTT. The V gene is TRBV2, the J gene TRBJ2-3; the match to TRBD2 covers 11 bases. In germline, CDR1 is SNHLY, CDR2 FYNNEI. The CDR3 is 16 amino acids. The J segment lost 4 bases and the V segment lost 5 bases, leaving 8 bases of the junction unmatched.

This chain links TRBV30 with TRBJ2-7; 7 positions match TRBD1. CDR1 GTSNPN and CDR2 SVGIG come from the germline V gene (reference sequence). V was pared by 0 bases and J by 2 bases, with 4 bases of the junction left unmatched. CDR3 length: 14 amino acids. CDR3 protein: CAWSVGQGAYEQYF. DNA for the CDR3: TGTGCCTGGAGTGTAGGGCAGGGGGCCTACGAGCAGTACTTC.

CDR3 region: CASSFNLNSLLDGYTF. CDR3 DNA: TGTGCCAGCAGTTTCAACTTAAATTCCCTGCTCGATGGCTACACCTTC. The J gene is TRBJ1-2, the V gene TRBV27; D remains ambiguous. Germline loops: CDR1 MNHEY, CDR2 SMNVEV (reference sequence). Trimming removed 3 bases at V and 6 bases at J, with 20 bases between. CDR3 size: 16 residues.

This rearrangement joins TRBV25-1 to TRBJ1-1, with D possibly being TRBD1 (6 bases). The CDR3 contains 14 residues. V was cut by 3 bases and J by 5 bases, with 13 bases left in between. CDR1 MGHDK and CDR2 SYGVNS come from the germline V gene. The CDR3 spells CASSDIQGYTEAFF. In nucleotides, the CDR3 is TGTGCCAGCAGTGATATCCAGGGGTATACTGAAGCTTTCTTT.

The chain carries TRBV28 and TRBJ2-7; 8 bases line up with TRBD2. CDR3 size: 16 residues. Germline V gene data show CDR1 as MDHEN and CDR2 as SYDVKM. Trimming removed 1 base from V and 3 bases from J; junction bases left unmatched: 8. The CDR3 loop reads CASSLSGLAGNYEQYF. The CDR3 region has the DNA TGTGCCAGCAGTTTATCTGGGCTAGCGGGTAACTACGAGCAGTACTTC.

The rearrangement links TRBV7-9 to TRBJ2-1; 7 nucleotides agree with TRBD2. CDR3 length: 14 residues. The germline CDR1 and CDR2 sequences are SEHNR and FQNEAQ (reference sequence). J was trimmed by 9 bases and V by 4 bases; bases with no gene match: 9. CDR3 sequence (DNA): TGTGCCAGCAGCTCCGGACTAGAGGGTAGTGAGCAGTTCTTC. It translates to CASSSGLEGSEQFF. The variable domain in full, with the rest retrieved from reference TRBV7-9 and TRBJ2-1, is DTGVSQNPRHKITKRGQNVTFRCDPISEHNRLYWYRQTLGQGPEFLTYFQNEAQLEKSRLLSDRFSAERPKGSFSTLEIQRTEQGDSAMYLCASSSGLEGSEQFFGPGTRLTVL.

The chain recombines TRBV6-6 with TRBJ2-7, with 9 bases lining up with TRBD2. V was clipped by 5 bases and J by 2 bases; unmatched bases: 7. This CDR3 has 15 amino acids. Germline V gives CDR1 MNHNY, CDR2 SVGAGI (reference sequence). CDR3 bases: TGTGCCAGCAGTACCGGACTAGCGCGCCCCTACGAGCAGTACTTC. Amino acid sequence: CASSTGLARPYEQYF.